Following are 21 T cell receptor beta chains from one sample sequenced in a study of T cell responses to AZD1222 COVID-19 vaccine. TCRdb's copy holds only in-frame clones and misses some; the assay was immunoSEQ multiplex PCR. The repertoire holds 250,000 to 300,000 clones, with approximately 94% as singletons. The sequenced sample was peripheral blood, obtained 28 days after the second AZD1222 dose. Every receptor here comes from an adult who received the AZD1222 COVID-19 vaccine.

The chain couples TRBV30 to TRBJ1-1, with 7 bases aligning to TRBD1. Germline CDR1 and CDR2: GTSNPN and SVGIG (reference sequence). This CDR3 spans 10 amino acids. CDR3 in DNA: TGTGCAGGGGGCAACACTGAAGCTTTCTTT. Protein product: CAGGNTEAFF.

The chain combines TRBV2 with TRBJ1-1; no clear D. The CDR3 is 12 amino acids. CDR1 is SNHLY, CDR2 FYNNEI, per germline. V lost 5 bases and J lost 1, with 5 bases in between. The CDR3 protein is CASSPKNTEAFF. The CDR3 DNA reads TGTGCCAGCAGTCCCAAGAACACTGAAGCTTTCTTT.

A note on this clone: Compared with germline, one end of the junction differs, possibly owing to a read error. Here the CDR3 reads CASSQPATSPGAF. DNA of the CDR3: TGCGCCAGCAGCCAACCGGCCACCTCACCGGGGGCATTC. The chain carries TRBV4-1 and TRBJ1-2, with D possibly matching TRBD1 (6 bases). Germline-derived CDR1 and CDR2 are MGHRA and YSYEKL. This CDR3 spans 13 amino acids.

The V call is TRBV28, the J call TRBJ2-7, with 7 bases that match TRBD1. CDR1 is MDHEN, CDR2 SYDVKM, per germline. V lost 8 bases to trimming and J lost 6 bases; unmatched junction nucleotides: 13. The CDR3 is 14 amino acids. This chain's CDR3 is CASRRGSLRGEQYF. CDR3 DNA: TGTGCCAGCCGCAGGGGGAGCCTTCGGGGCGAGCAGTACTTC.

The chain uses TRBV28 and TRBJ2-1; the D gene could be TRBD1 or TRBD2 (5 bases each). This CDR3 is built from 13 residues. Trimming shortened V by 7 bases and J by 5 bases, and 12 bases separated the two germline ends. CDR1 is MDHEN and CDR2 is SYDVKM in the germline V gene. The CDR3 DNA is TGTGCCAGCACCCGGGGCAGGGACAATGAGCAGTTCTTC. Protein product: CASTRGRDNEQFF.

The V and J genes are TRBV19 and TRBJ1-5; D is unclear. The V gene lost 4 bases and the J gene lost 2 bases, with 15 bases spanning the gap. The CDR3 consists of 16 residues. Germline V gives CDR1 LNHDA, CDR2 SQIVND (reference sequence). The CDR3 is CASSTIQGSRNQPQHF. CDR3 nucleotide sequence: TGTGCCAGTAGTACGATTCAAGGTTCGCGCAATCAGCCCCAGCATTTT.

This clone appeared a single time. V and J are TRBV5-4 and TRBJ1-4, with D perhaps matching TRBD1 (5 bases). Germline V gene sequence: CDR1 SGHNT, CDR2 YYREEE (reference sequence). Trimming shortened V by 4 bases and J by 7 bases, and 17 bases separated the two germline ends. This CDR3 is built from 15 residues. The CDR3 spells CASSRGSSESEKLFF. The CDR3 DNA reads as TGTGCCAGCAGCCGGGGGAGCAGTGAAAGTGAAAAACTGTTTTTT. Full variable domain (rest looked up from reference TRBV5-4 and TRBJ1-4): ETGVTQSPTHLIKTRGQQVTLRCSSQSGHNTVSWYQQALGQGPQFIFQYYREEENGRGNFPPRFSGLQFPNYSSELNVNALELDDSALYLCASSRGSSESEKLFFGSGTQLSVL.

V gene TRBV6-5 combines with J gene TRBJ1-5; 7 nucleotides match TRBD1. This CDR3 region has 14 residues. J gave up 2 bases and V 7 bases, and 5 bases lay outside the gene matches. CDR1 is MNHEY, CDR2 SVGAGI, per germline. CDR3 loop: CASTPDRGNQPQHF. In DNA, the CDR3 is TGTGCCAGCACTCCAGACAGGGGCAATCAGCCCCAGCATTTT.

V usage is TRBV28 and J usage is TRBJ1-2; tentatively, D is TRBD1 (6 bases). V gave up 5 bases and J gave up 2 bases, with 12 bases separating them. This CDR3 has 14 amino acids. Germline assignment: CDR1 MDHEN and CDR2 SYDVKM. For the CDR3, the DNA is TGTGCCAGCAGTCCTCAGGGGAGGAACTATGGCTACACCTTC. It specifies CASSPQGRNYGYTF.

The chain couples TRBV5-4 to TRBJ1-3; D is perhaps TRBD1 (5 bases). Trimming cost V 2 bases and J 0 bases, with 9 bases left between them. This CDR3 is built from 15 residues. Per germline, CDR1 SGHNT and CDR2 YYREEE (reference sequence). In DNA form, the CDR3 reads TGTGCCAGCAGCTTCGGGGGGAGCTCTGGAAACACCATATATTTT. It is translated as CASSFGGSSGNTIYF. The variable domain in full, completed from reference TRBV5-4 and TRBJ1-3, reads ETGVTQSPTHLIKTRGQQVTLRCSSQSGHNTVSWYQQALGQGPQFIFQYYREEENGRGNFPPRFSGLQFPNYSSELNVNALELDDSALYLCASSFGGSSGNTIYFGEGSWLTVV.

This clone has only a few counts. The sample holds other DNA sequences that translate to the same CDR3. V is TRBV24-1 and J is TRBJ2-7; 9 bases map to TRBD1. In germline, CDR1 is KGHDR, CDR2 SFDVKD. V trimming: 4 bases; J trimming: 1 base; junction bases outside the gene matches: 4. The CDR3 length is 15 residues. The CDR3 protein is CATSDPGTGSYEQYF. The CDR3 DNA reads as TGTGCCACCAGTGACCCCGGGACAGGGTCCTACGAGCAGTACTTC.

The CDR3 sequence is CASSLQGHKGGEKLFF. The CDR3 DNA reads as TGTGCCAGCAGCTTACAGGGACACAAGGGGGGTGAAAAACTGTTTTTT. The chain recombines TRBV9 with TRBJ1-4; D might be TRBD1 (6 bases). V shed 4 bases and J shed 7 bases, with 20 bases lying between them. Per germline, CDR1 SGDLS and CDR2 YYNGEE. The CDR3 contains 16 residues.

The rearrangement uses TRBV29-1 and TRBJ1-1, with TRBD1 as a possible D gene (5 bases). Deletions cut 7 bases from V and 0 bases from J, with 12 bases between. From germline, CDR1 is SQVTM and CDR2 ANQGSEA. The length of the CDR3 is 13 residues. The CDR3 DNA follows: TGCAGCGGGGGGAGAGGTATGAACACTGAAGCTTTCTTT. Protein sequence: CSGGRGMNTEAFF. Full variable domain (rest looked up from reference TRBV29-1 and TRBJ1-1): SAVISQKPSRDICQRGTSLTIQCQVDSQVTMMFWYRQQPGQSLTLIATANQGSEATYESGFVIDKFPISRPNLTFSTLTVSNMSPEDSSIYLCSGGRGMNTEAFFGQGTRLTVV.

The chain links TRBV27 to TRBJ2-5, with D perhaps assigned TRBD1 or TRBD2 (5 bases each). Trimming pared 4 bases from V and 5 bases from J, leaving 14 bases between. This CDR3 has 14 residues. Germline lookup yields CDR1 MNHEY and CDR2 SMNVEV (reference sequence). The CDR3 spells CASSSPSRGETQYF. For the CDR3, the DNA is TGTGCCAGCAGTTCCCCCTCGAGGGGTGAGACCCAGTACTTC.

The DNA of the CDR3 is TGTGCCAGCAGCTTAGACGCAGTAGGACCGGAAAAACTGTTTTTT. It translates to CASSLDAVGPEKLFF. The rearrangement links TRBV11-2 to TRBJ1-4; D not resolved. V lost 0 bases and J lost 8, with 13 bases in between. The length of the CDR3 is 15 residues. Looked up from germline, CDR1 is SGHAT and CDR2 is FQNNGV.

The rearrangement joins TRBV5-4 to TRBJ1-3; D perhaps matches TRBD1 (5 bases). CDR1 is SGHNT and CDR2 is YYREEE in the germline V gene (reference sequence). The germline V and J ends were trimmed by 3 bases and 3 bases, with 16 bases remaining between them. The CDR3 is 16 amino acids. In DNA form, the CDR3 reads TGTGCCAGCAGCTCCGGGGGTCGAGTAAGTGGAAACACCATATATTTT. Its protein product is CASSSGGRVSGNTIYF.

The chain has TRBV28 and TRBJ2-1, with 9 positions matching TRBD2. CDR1 MDHEN and CDR2 SYDVKM come from the germline V gene. V dropped 7 bases and J dropped 5; count of bases not matched to a gene: 6. The CDR3 loop spans 14 amino acids. This CDR3 reads CASNLAGIDNEQFF. DNA for the CDR3: TGTGCCAGCAACCTAGCGGGAATAGACAATGAGCAGTTCTTC. Supplemented by reference TRBV28 and TRBJ2-1, the full variable domain reads DVKVTQSSRYLVKRTGEKVFLECVQDMDHENMFWYRQDPGLGLRLIYFSYDVKMKEKGDIPEGYSVSREKKERFSLILESASTNQTSMYLCASNLAGIDNEQFFGPGTRLTVL.

CDR3 nucleotides: TGCGCCAGCAGCTCGGGACAGCCCTACGAGCAGTACTTC. Amino acid sequence: CASSSGQPYEQYF. This chain uses TRBV5-1 with TRBJ2-7; 7 bases match TRBD1. Losses at the gene ends were 3 bases for V and 2 bases for J; bases not matched to a gene: 2. In germline, CDR1 is SGHRS, CDR2 YFSETQ. The CDR3 is 13 amino acids.

This clone was detected only once. The chain employs TRBV7-2 and TRBJ2-2; D gene unclear. CDR1 SGHTA and CDR2 FQGNSA come from the germline V gene. CDR3 size: 13 residues. Deletions cut 5 bases from V and 3 bases from J, with 7 bases between. In nucleotides, the CDR3 is TGTGCCAGCAGCCTAGATCACACCGGGGAGCTGTTTTTT. It translates to CASSLDHTGELFF.

V and J are TRBV27 and TRBJ1-4; 9 nucleotides match TRBD1. V gave up 7 bases and J gave up 2 bases; unmatched junction bases: 8. The CDR3 is 16 amino acids. Germline V gene lookup returns CDR1 MNHEY and CDR2 SMNVEV (reference sequence). The CDR3 sequence is CASNKQGAGTNEKLFF. The CDR3 bases are TGTGCCAGCAATAAACAGGGGGCTGGGACTAATGAAAAACTGTTTTTT.

This clone was counted a single time. This rearrangement joins TRBV5-1 to TRBJ2-2, with D possibly TRBD1 on 5 matching bases. The germline V gene encodes CDR1 SGHRS and CDR2 YFSETQ. V gave up 3 bases and J gave up 0 bases, with 18 bases separating them. The length of the CDR3 is 18 residues. Here the CDR3 reads CASSSSQRGSANTGELFF. For the CDR3, the DNA is TGCGCCAGCAGCTCGTCTCAAAGGGGCAGCGCGAACACCGGGGAGCTGTTTTTT.